The 14 T cell receptor beta chains presented below share a single source sample, sequenced in a study of blood T cell repertoires in COVID-19. Clones were read by immunoSEQ multiplex PCR, and TCRdb kept only the in-frame ones, dropping some. The repertoire includes about 400,000 clones, roughly nine tenths of them detected once, and almost 3% sits in the top ten. The sequencing sample was made of PBMCs or T cells enriched from blood (not recorded which). Receptors were obtained from a woman aged 25-40 years who had recovered from COVID-19.

The rearrangement uses TRBV5-1 and TRBJ2-5, with 7 bases aligning to TRBD2. J gave up 3 bases and V 3 bases, and 5 bases lay outside the gene matches. The CDR3 sequence is 14 residues long. The germline V gene has CDR1 SGHRS and CDR2 YFSETQ. Here the CDR3 reads CASSSGTIKETQYF. The CDR3 DNA is TGCGCCAGCAGCTCCGGGACTATCAAAGAGACCCAGTACTTC.

The CDR3 reads CASSQWPASQGPNTGELFF. CDR3 DNA sequence: TGCGCCAGCAGCCAATGGCCGGCCTCACAGGGGCCCAACACCGGGGAGCTGTTTTTT. The J gene is TRBJ2-2, the V gene TRBV4-1; 7 bases agree with TRBD1. The germline V gene has CDR1 MGHRA and CDR2 YSYEKL. This CDR3 has 19 amino acids. Trimming at V came to 2 bases and at J to 2 bases, leaving 14 bases not matched to a gene.

V gene TRBV19 combines with J gene TRBJ1-1, with a weak D call TRBD1 (5 bases). V gave up 8 bases and J gave up 4 bases, with 14 bases separating them. Germline V gene sequence: CDR1 LNHDA, CDR2 SQIVND (reference sequence). The CDR3 runs to 13 residues. The CDR3 DNA is TGTGCCAGTTTGGATTGGGGGGGCACTGAAGCTTTCTTT. It yields the protein CASLDWGGTEAFF.

The chain combines TRBV9 with TRBJ1-1; unclear D gene. This CDR3 has 13 residues. V shed 0 bases and J shed 4 bases, with 7 bases lying between them. Germline loops: CDR1 SGDLS, CDR2 YYNGEE. The CDR3 here is CASSVGALTEAFF. DNA of the CDR3: TGTGCCAGCAGCGTAGGGGCACTCACTGAAGCTTTCTTT. The whole variable domain, filled in from reference TRBV9 and TRBJ1-1, reads DSGVTQTPKHLITATGQRVTLRCSPRSGDLSVYWYQQSLDQGLQFLIQYYNGEERAKGNILERFSAQQFPDLHSELNLSSLELGDSALYFCASSVGALTEAFFGQGTRLTVV.

The chain couples TRBV4-1 to TRBJ1-5; D not certain. From germline, CDR1 is MGHRA and CDR2 YSYEKL. The CDR3 runs to 15 residues. Trimming left V 1 base short and J 3 bases short, with 10 bases between. CDR3 nucleotides: TGCGCCAGCAGCCAAGGGTACATTCCCAATCAGCCCCAGCATTTT. It codes for CASSQGYIPNQPQHF.

The chain combines TRBV14 with TRBJ2-7; 12 bases are shared with TRBD2. This CDR3 has 16 amino acids. V shed 1 base, J shed 2 bases, and the junction held 3 bases outside the gene matches. Germline CDR1 SGHDN, CDR2 FVKESK. This CDR3 is CASSQVGLAGPYEQYF. Here the CDR3 DNA reads TGTGCCAGCAGCCAAGTCGGACTAGCGGGACCCTACGAGCAGTACTTC.

V is TRBV6-4 and J is TRBJ2-7; 13 positions match TRBD2. The CDR3 length is 15 residues. V shed 6 bases, J shed 6 bases, and the junction held 8 bases outside the gene matches. CDR1 MRHNA and CDR2 SNTAGT come from the germline V gene. Written as DNA, the CDR3 is TGTGCCAGCAGGATAACTAGCGGGAGGGCCCCCGAGCAGTACTTC. Translated, it gives CASRITSGRAPEQYF.

This chain joins TRBV7-9 and TRBJ1-1; D unresolved. Trimming stripped 5 bases from V and 0 bases from J, with 16 bases between. The CDR3 length is 16 residues. CDR1 and CDR2 from the germline V gene are SEHNR and FQNEAQ (reference sequence). CDR3 DNA sequence: TGTGCCAGCAGCCCCCAAGCCCTGTCCATGAACACTGAAGCTTTCTTT. This translates into CASSPQALSMNTEAFF.

The chain is built from TRBV5-8 and TRBJ1-5; 10 nucleotides agree with TRBD1. Losses at the gene ends were 4 bases for V and 5 bases for J; bases not matched to a gene: 9. This CDR3 is built from 16 residues. CDR1 and CDR2 (germline): SGHTS, YDEGEE. CDR3 bases: TGTGCCAGCAGCCCTATTCGGGACAGGGGTGATCAGCCCCAGCATTTT. Protein product: CASSPIRDRGDQPQHF.

CDR3 sequence (DNA): TGTGCCAGCAGTTACAGGACACCTTCCTATGGCTACACCTTC. Protein sequence: CASSYRTPSYGYTF. V gene TRBV6-5 combines with J gene TRBJ1-2; TRBD1 is a possible D gene (5 bases). From germline, CDR1 is MNHEY and CDR2 SVGAGI. CDR3 length equals 14 residues. Trimming shortened V by 2 bases and J by 4 bases, and 11 bases separated the two germline ends.

V usage is TRBV10-1 and J usage is TRBJ2-1, with 9 bases aligning to TRBD2. V trimming: 4 bases; J trimming: 1 base; junction bases outside the gene matches: 2. CDR3 size: 15 residues. Germline CDR1 WNHNN, CDR2 SYGVQD (reference sequence). CDR3 nucleotide sequence: TGCGCCAGCAGTGGGACTAGCGCTTCCTACAATGAGCAGTTCTTC. This encodes CASSGTSASYNEQFF.

The chain combines TRBV18 with TRBJ2-2; 8 bases line up with TRBD1. CDR3 length: 16 amino acids. The junction had 4 bases not matched to a gene; V was cut back by 0 bases and J by 4 bases. CDR1 and CDR2 (germline): KGHSH, LQKENI. For the CDR3, the DNA is TGTGCCAGCTCACCACCGTCAGGGGGCAGCACCGGGGAGCTGTTTTTT. Its protein product is CASSPPSGGSTGELFF.

The gene calls are TRBV27 and TRBJ1-1, with D possibly matching TRBD1 (5 bases). From germline, CDR1 is MNHEY and CDR2 SMNVEV (reference sequence). The V and J ends lost 6 bases and 8 bases respectively, with 10 bases between them. This CDR3 spans 11 amino acids. CDR3 bases: TGTGCCAGCAGAAGGGGCCCCGAAGCTTTCTTT. As protein: CASRRGPEAFF.

DNA of the CDR3: TGTGCTAGTGCCAGAGGGGATACGCAGTATTTT. Residues: CASARGDTQYF. The chain employs TRBV12-5 and TRBJ2-3; tentative D call: TRBD2 (5 bases). Germline CDR1 is LGHNT and CDR2 is FRNRAP. This CDR3 has 11 residues. V lost 7 bases to trimming and J lost 6 bases, with 8 bases between them. Full variable domain (remainder filled in from reference TRBV12-5 and TRBJ2-3): DARVTQTPRHKVTEMGQEVTMRCQPILGHNTVFWYRQTMMQGLELLAYFRNRAPLDDSGMPKDRFSAEMPDATLATLKIQPSEPRDSAVYFCASARGDTQYFGPGTRLTVL.